The 3 T cell receptor beta chains presented below share a single source sample, sequenced in a study of blood T cell repertoires in COVID-19. TCRdb's table, derived via immunoSEQ multiplex PCR, lists solely in-frame clones and lacks some. The table shows around 170,000 clones, with roughly 84% occurring only once. The sequencing sample was made of peripheral blood. Receptor source: a man aged 18-30 years with active or convalescent COVID-19.

The chain employs TRBV11-2 and TRBJ2-2; possibly TRBD1 for D (5 bases). V was shortened by 4 bases and J by 8 bases, with 26 bases between the two germline ends. This CDR3 is built from 18 residues. The germline CDR1 and CDR2 sequences are SGHAT and FQNNGV. The DNA of the CDR3 is TGTGCCAGCAGCTCTCAACCTATAAACCTCCAGGGATCTGGGGAGCTGTTTTTT. This codes for CASSSQPINLQGSGELFF.

The rearrangement uses TRBV19 and TRBJ2-2; TRBD1 agrees at 7 bases. The CDR3 length is 14 residues. The V gene's germline CDR1 is LNHDA and CDR2 SQIVND (reference sequence). The ends lost 10 bases at V and 1 base at J; junction bases unmatched: 6. In DNA form, the CDR3 reads TGTGCCACCAAAGGGGGCCGGAACACCGGGGAGCTGTTTTTT. Translated, it gives CATKGGRNTGELFF. The whole variable domain, remainder taken from reference TRBV19 and TRBJ2-2, is DGGITQSPKYLFRKEGQNVTLSCEQNLNHDAMYWYRQDPGQGLRLIYYSQIVNDFQKGDIAEGYSVSREKKESFPLTVTSAQKNPTAFYLCATKGGRNTGELFFGEGSRLTVL.

The V gene is TRBV7-9, the J gene TRBJ2-5; D might be TRBD1 (6 bases). Trimming shortened V by 4 bases and J by 3 bases, and 18 bases separated the two germline ends. The germline V gene encodes CDR1 SEHNR and CDR2 FQNEAQ (reference sequence). The CDR3 sequence is 16 residues long. The DNA for the CDR3 is TGTGCCAGCAGCTCGACCGGGACACCTTCAGAAGAGACCCAGTACTTC. It is translated as CASSSTGTPSEETQYF.